These 14 T cell receptor beta chains were all obtained from the same sample, sequenced in a study of T cell changes during pregnancy in multiple sclerosis. Profiled with immunoSEQ multiplex PCR; TCRdb holds only in-frame clones, not every one. Seen here are roughly 26,000 clones, roughly nine tenths observed once, and the top ten hold 16%. Here the sequenced sample was CD8+ T cells from peripheral blood mononuclear cells, taken in the second trimester of pregnancy. The receptors were sampled from a female donor with multiple sclerosis, enrolled in a pregnancy study.

There are a few counts of this clone. V is TRBV6-4 and J is TRBJ2-2; tentatively, D is TRBD2 (5 bases). V lost 2 bases and J 6 bases, leaving 10 bases between the germline ends. This CDR3 has 14 residues. Germline CDR1 is MRHNA and CDR2 is SNTAGT. The CDR3 sequence is CASSDEGDAGELFF. The CDR3, as DNA: TGTGCCAGCAGTGACGAGGGTGACGCCGGGGAGCTGTTTTTT.

The genes are TRBV4-1 and TRBJ1-1; 8 bases are a match to TRBD1. Trimming took 4 bases from V and 1 from J; bases not matched to a gene: 5. Germline V gives CDR1 MGHRA, CDR2 YSYEKL. The CDR3 runs 15 residues. CDR3 sequence reads: CASSLKDRANTEAFF. The CDR3 coding sequence is TGCGCCAGCAGCCTCAAGGACAGGGCGAACACTGAAGCTTTCTTT.

V is TRBV28 and J is TRBJ1-5, with 9 bases matching TRBD1. This CDR3 is built from 16 residues. Germline V lookup: CDR1 MDHEN, CDR2 SYDVKM. V shed 5 bases and J 5 bases; nucleotides not matched to a gene: 10. DNA for the CDR3: TGTGCCAGCAGTAACGGTGGACAGGGGTGGGATCAGCCCCAGCATTTT. Its translation is CASSNGGQGWDQPQHF.

V is TRBV19 and J is TRBJ2-1, with D unresolved. Germline CDR1 LNHDA, CDR2 SQIVND (reference sequence). Trimming stripped 5 bases from V and 0 bases from J, with 17 bases between. The CDR3 has 17 residues. The CDR3 nucleotides read TGTGCCAGTAGTCCCAACAGCCAGGAATCCTCCTACAATGAGCAGTTCTTC. It yields the protein CASSPNSQESSYNEQFF.

The CDR3 DNA is TGTGCCAGCAGTTCCTATCGCGGACAGGCTGAAAAACTGTTTTTT. Its protein is CASSSYRGQAEKLFF. The chain joins TRBV6-5 to TRBJ1-4, with 7 positions matching TRBD1. The CDR3 has 15 amino acids. CDR1 and CDR2 from the germline V gene are MNHEY and SVGAGI. The V gene end was trimmed by 4 bases and the J gene end by 7 bases; junction bases not matched to a gene: 9.

The rearrangement joins TRBV6-5 to TRBJ1-6; D may be TRBD1 (5 bases). Trimming removed 6 bases from V and 7 bases from J, with 13 bases in between. Germline lookup yields CDR1 MNHEY and CDR2 SVGAGI. The CDR3 spans 14 residues. The CDR3 region is CASSQSGLNSPLHF. CDR3 nucleotides: TGTGCCAGCAGCCAGTCGGGACTGAATTCACCCCTCCACTTT.

This chain joins TRBV6-5 and TRBJ2-3, with a weak D call TRBD1 (6 bases). Germline CDR1 and CDR2: MNHEY and SVGAGI. The CDR3 length is 15 residues. V lost 0 bases to trimming and J lost 1 base, with 8 bases between them. CDR3 sequence: CASSYSPGGTDTQYF. As DNA, the CDR3 is TGTGCCAGCAGTTACTCCCCAGGGGGCACAGATACGCAGTATTTT.

The chain employs TRBV7-9 and TRBJ2-3; 9 bases agree with TRBD1. Germline loops: CDR1 SEHNR, CDR2 FQNEAQ (reference sequence). The length of the CDR3 is 15 residues. V lost 5 bases, J lost 4 bases, and 7 bases stayed unmatched. The CDR3 nucleotides are TGTGCCAGCAGCCCCCGGGACAGGGCTCCAGATACGCAGTATTTT. Translated: CASSPRDRAPDTQYF.

This rearrangement joins TRBV6-6 to TRBJ1-2; 8 bases map to TRBD1. The germline CDR1 and CDR2 sequences are MNHNY and SVGAGI (reference sequence). J lost 8 bases, V lost 4 bases, and 12 bases had no gene match. The CDR3 contains 15 residues. The CDR3 spells CASSSTFGQGAGYTF. The CDR3 nucleotides are TGTGCCAGCAGTTCGACCTTCGGACAGGGTGCCGGCTACACCTTC.

The rearrangement uses TRBV7-9 and TRBJ2-3, with 12 nucleotides matching TRBD2. The germline V gene has CDR1 SEHNR and CDR2 FQNEAQ (reference sequence). The CDR3 loop spans 17 amino acids. V lost 5 bases to trimming and J lost 4 bases; unmatched junction nucleotides: 10. The CDR3 region is CASSNTLAGGRADTQYF. The CDR3 DNA reads TGTGCCAGCAGCAACACTCTAGCGGGAGGGAGGGCAGATACGCAGTATTTT. Drawing the rest from reference TRBV7-9 and TRBJ2-3, the complete variable domain is DTGVSQNPRHKITKRGQNVTFRCDPISEHNRLYWYRQTLGQGPEFLTYFQNEAQLEKSRLLSDRFSAERPKGSFSTLEIQRTEQGDSAMYLCASSNTLAGGRADTQYFGPGTRLTVL.

As DNA, the CDR3 is TGTGCCGCCTCGGGGGGGCGCCATGAGCAGTTCTTC. This encodes CAASGGRHEQFF. The chain recombines TRBV5-4 with TRBJ2-1; 8 nucleotides line up with TRBD2. The CDR3 totals 12 residues. V lost 10 bases, J lost 8 bases, and 8 bases stayed unmatched. Germline V CDR1 and CDR2: SGHNT, YYREEE (reference sequence).

J is TRBJ2-1 and V is TRBV13; perhaps TRBD2 as D (5 bases). CDR3 length: 15 amino acids. V lost 3 bases, J lost 4 bases, and 13 bases lay in between. Germline CDR1 and CDR2: PRHDT and FYEKMQ (reference sequence). CDR3 residues: CASSFAGANYNEQFF. The DNA for the CDR3 is TGTGCCAGCAGCTTCGCGGGCGCAAATTACAATGAGCAGTTCTTC.

The chain combines TRBV5-8 with TRBJ2-7; a possible D gene is TRBD2 (5 bases). V was shortened by 4 bases and J by 3 bases, with 14 bases between the two germline ends. The CDR3 has 14 residues. The germline CDR1 and CDR2 sequences are SGHTS and YDEGEE. Written as DNA, the CDR3 is TGTGCCAGCAGCCTCAATCGGGGATTCTACGAGCAGTACTTC. It encodes CASSLNRGFYEQYF.

This clone was counted only a few times. The chain recombines TRBV6-4 with TRBJ2-3, with 8 bases identical to TRBD2. The length of the CDR3 is 15 residues. Looked up from germline, CDR1 is MRHNA and CDR2 is SNTAGT. The ends lost 3 bases at V and 4 bases at J; junction bases unmatched: 6. The CDR3 protein is CASSESAGEADTQYF. The CDR3 nucleotides read TGTGCCAGCAGTGAATCAGCGGGAGAGGCAGATACGCAGTATTTT.